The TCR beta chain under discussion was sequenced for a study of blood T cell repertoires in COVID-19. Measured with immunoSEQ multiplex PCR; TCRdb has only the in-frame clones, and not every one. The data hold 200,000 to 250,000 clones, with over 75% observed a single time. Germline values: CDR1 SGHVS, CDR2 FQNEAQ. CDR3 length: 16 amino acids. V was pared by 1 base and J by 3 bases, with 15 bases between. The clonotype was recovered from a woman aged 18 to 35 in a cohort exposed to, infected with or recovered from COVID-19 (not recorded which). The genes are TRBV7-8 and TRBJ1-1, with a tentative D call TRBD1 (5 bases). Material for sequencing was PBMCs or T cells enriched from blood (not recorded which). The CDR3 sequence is CASSLEVPGLDTEAFF. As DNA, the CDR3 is TGTGCCAGCAGCTTAGAGGTCCCAGGGTTGGACACTGAAGCTTTCTTT.